Listed here are 11 T cell receptor beta chains from one sample, sequenced in a study of beta chain features in type 1 diabetes. Of the isolated RNA, all was reverse transcribed, and so the sequenced material was expressed TCRB transcripts. Only in-frame clones appear in the TCRdb table, and some are missing; sequencing was by immunoSEQ multiplex PCR. The sample lists about 290,000 clones; about 7.8% were seen once. Sample: central memory CD4+ T cells from blood. All receptors come from a woman under 30 in good health.

This clone showed up just a few times. The same CDR3 also results from other DNA sequences found in this sample. The V gene is TRBV29-1, the J gene TRBJ1-2, with TRBD1 matching 9 bases. V lost 6 bases and J lost 3; bases outside the gene matches: 5. The CDR3 has 13 residues. Germline V gives CDR1 SQVTM, CDR2 ANQGSEA. The CDR3 sequence is CSVGGQGDYGYTF. The DNA of the CDR3 is TGCAGCGTCGGGGGACAGGGCGACTATGGCTACACCTTC.

This clone showed up just a few times. V and J are TRBV28 and TRBJ2-2; D is undetermined. Germline V gene sequence: CDR1 MDHEN, CDR2 SYDVKM. CDR3 size: 12 residues. The V end was cut by 4 bases, the J end by 7 bases, with 7 bases between. CDR3 coding DNA: TGTGCCAGCAGTTGGGGTGGCGGGGAGCTGTTTTTT. Translated: CASSWGGGELFF.

The rearrangement joins TRBV25-1 to TRBJ2-5; TRBD1 matches at 7 bases. The CDR3 sequence is 15 residues long. V lost 5 bases, J lost 1 base, and 7 bases stayed unmatched. Germline V gene data show CDR1 as MGHDK and CDR2 as SYGVNS. The CDR3 DNA sequence: TGTGCCAGCAGTCCTCCCTGGGACAGCCAAGAGACCCAGTACTTC. It translates to CASSPPWDSQETQYF. Complete variable domain (other parts from reference TRBV25-1 and TRBJ2-5): EADIYQTPRYLVIGTGKKITLECSQTMGHDKMYWYQQDPGMELHLIHYSYGVNSTEKGDLSSESTVSRIRTEHFPLTLESARPSHTSQYLCASSPPWDSQETQYFGPGTRLLVL.

This clone was observed at least ten times. The chain is built from TRBV4-2 and TRBJ2-2, with 7 positions matching TRBD1. Germline values: CDR1 LGHNA, CDR2 YNFKEQ. The CDR3 covers 16 residues. With V trimmed by 1 base and J by 3 bases, 5 bases remained unmatched. CDR3 region: CASSQASGTDTGELFF. DNA of the CDR3: TGTGCCAGCAGCCAAGCGTCCGGGACAGACACCGGGGAGCTGTTTTTT.

The table lists this clone with a few counts. The genes are TRBV28 and TRBJ2-6, with D tentatively TRBD2 (5 bases). Germline CDR1 reads MDHEN; CDR2 reads SYDVKM. V was cut by 10 bases and J by 2 bases, with 12 bases left in between. The CDR3 runs to 14 residues. The CDR3 DNA reads TGTGCCACCCTGGGAGCGGCTGGGGCCAACGTCCTGACTTTC. Encoded protein: CATLGAAGANVLTF. The full variable domain, completed using reference TRBV28 and TRBJ2-6, is DVKVTQSSRYLVKRTGEKVFLECVQDMDHENMFWYRQDPGLGLRLIYFSYDVKMKEKGDIPEGYSVSREKKERFSLILESASTNQTSMYLCATLGAAGANVLTFGAGSRLTVL.

The genes are TRBV18 and TRBJ1-5; D perhaps matches TRBD1 (5 bases). The CDR3 totals 14 residues. Germline V gene lookup returns CDR1 KGHSH and CDR2 LQKENI. V was cut by 6 bases and J by 8 bases, with 17 bases left in between. In DNA, the CDR3 is TGTGCCAGCTCTACAACCGGGGGTCTGGAGCCCCAGCATTTT. Protein: CASSTTGGLEPQHF.

This clone has only a few counts. The gene calls are TRBV4-3 and TRBJ1-2; D is ambiguous. The CDR3 spans 15 residues. V lost 4 bases and J lost 1, with 13 bases in between. Germline V gene sequence: CDR1 LGHNA, CDR2 YSLEER. In DNA form, the CDR3 reads TGCGCCAGCAGCCCAGGAACGGAGATTAACTATGGCTACACCTTC. Translating gives CASSPGTEINYGYTF.

The chain joins TRBV19 to TRBJ2-1, with a possible D match to TRBD1 (5 bases). Trimming shortened V by 7 bases and J by 8 bases, and 18 bases separated the two germline ends. CDR1 and CDR2 from the germline V gene are LNHDA and SQIVND (reference sequence). This CDR3 is 14 amino acids long. CDR3 region: CASKISQGLHEQFF. The CDR3 DNA is TGTGCCAGTAAGATCAGTCAGGGCCTCCATGAGCAGTTCTTC.

The rearrangement joins TRBV2 to TRBJ2-7, with a possible D match to TRBD1 (5 bases). Looked up from germline, CDR1 is SNHLY and CDR2 is FYNNEI. With 8 bases removed from V and 4 bases from J, the gap between germline ends came to 12 bases. The CDR3 has 12 amino acids. In DNA form, the CDR3 reads TGTGCCAGCGCCGAAAGGGGTTACGAGCAGTACGTC. Translating it yields CASAERGYEQYV.

This clone was seen a handful of times. The rearrangement joins TRBV18 to TRBJ2-1; D is unclear. This CDR3 has 15 residues. V was pared by 4 bases and J by 0 bases, with 10 bases between. From germline, CDR1 is KGHSH and CDR2 LQKENI. In DNA, the CDR3 is TGTGCCAGCTCACAGGAAGCGAGCTCCTACAATGAGCAGTTCTTC. This codes for CASSQEASSYNEQFF.

Details on this clone: In the same sample, other DNA sequences code for this CDR3. J is TRBJ2-5 and V is TRBV7-2; no reliable D call. The germline gives CDR1 SGHTA, CDR2 FQGNSA. CDR3 length equals 11 residues. The V end lost 4 bases, the J end lost 4 bases, and 4 bases lay between the germline ends. The CDR3, as DNA: TGTGCCAGCAGCTCTCGAGAGACCCAGTACTTC. It translates to CASSSRETQYF.